The 22 T cell receptor beta chains listed next were all sequenced from one sample in a study of T cells after posttransplantation cyclophosphamide. Assay used: immunoSEQ multiplex PCR; TCRdb lists only in-frame clones, some missing. The profile covers 24,000 or so clones, none occurring a single time. Treatment was busulfan-fludarabine conditioning, a marrow graft, and cyclophosphamide on days +3 and +4. Sequencing used PBMCs, obtained after allogeneic stem cell transplant with posttransplant cyclophosphamide. The receptors were gathered from a male patient under 35 who received an allogeneic stem cell transplant from a related donor, was CMV-positive, and had no GVHD. Some T cells may trace back to the graft donor.

Ten or more counts support this clone. The V and J genes are TRBV7-3 and TRBJ1-2; the match to TRBD1 covers 9 bases. Germline CDR1 reads SGHTA; CDR2 reads FQGTGA. CDR3 length equals 16 residues. Unmatched junction bases numbered 16, after V lost 6 bases and J lost 8 bases. CDR3 sequence reads: CASRNHRGPRARGYTF. The CDR3 DNA is TGTGCCAGCAGGAATCACAGGGGGCCCCGGGCGAGGGGCTACACCTTC.

This clone was detected many times. J is TRBJ2-2 and V is TRBV5-1; TRBD2 matches at 8 bases. The CDR3 is 16 amino acids. CDR1 is SGHRS, CDR2 YFSETQ, per germline. V was pared by 0 bases and J by 6 bases, with 7 bases of the junction left unmatched. CDR3 sequence: CASSLAERGISGELFF. The CDR3 DNA sequence: TGCGCCAGCAGCTTGGCAGAGCGGGGGATTTCCGGGGAGCTGTTTTTT.

In its sample, this clone was seen many times. V usage is TRBV7-8 and J usage is TRBJ2-7, with TRBD1 matching 7 bases. CDR3 length equals 14 residues. Germline trimming cut 0 bases from V and 6 bases from J; bases unmatched to any gene: 5. In germline, CDR1 is SGHVS, CDR2 FQNEAQ. The DNA for the CDR3 is TGTGCCAGCAGCTTAGCGCAAGGGGGCTTCGAGCAGTACTTC. This gives the protein CASSLAQGGFEQYF.

Many counts were recorded for this clone. The gene calls are TRBV7-2 and TRBJ2-1; D is ambiguous. This CDR3 spans 16 amino acids. V gave up 2 bases and J gave up 0 bases, with 11 bases separating them. Germline loops: CDR1 SGHTA, CDR2 FQGNSA. The CDR3, as DNA: TGTGCCAGCAGCTTATTTTGGGCAAGCTCCTACAATGAGCAGTTCTTC. Amino acid sequence: CASSLFWASSYNEQFF.

This clone was detected many times. The chain has TRBV28 and TRBJ1-5; D gene uncertain. V lost 5 bases to trimming and J lost 0 bases, with 5 bases between them. This CDR3 has 13 residues. In germline, CDR1 is MDHEN, CDR2 SYDVKM. In DNA form, the CDR3 reads TGTGCCAGCAGTGTCGTTAGCAATCAGCCCCAGCATTTT. It is translated as CASSVVSNQPQHF.

This clone was picked up many times. The CDR3 spells CASSLEAGWGEKLFF. The DNA of the CDR3 is TGTGCCAGCAGCTTAGAGGCAGGGTGGGGAGAAAAACTGTTTTTT. The chain uses TRBV11-2 and TRBJ1-4, with D possibly TRBD1 on 5 matching bases. The germline V and J ends were trimmed by 0 bases and 8 bases, with 13 bases remaining between them. Germline lookup yields CDR1 SGHAT and CDR2 FQNNGV. The CDR3 is made up of 15 amino acids.

This clone came up many times. The chain joins TRBV18 to TRBJ2-5; 8 bases align to TRBD1. With 5 bases clipped from V and 4 bases from J, the junction kept 3 bases outside the gene matches. Germline lookup yields CDR1 KGHSH and CDR2 LQKENI. The CDR3 runs 13 residues. The CDR3, as DNA: TGTGCCAGCTCATCGGACAGGGCAGAGACCCAGTACTTC. As protein: CASSSDRAETQYF.

This clone was observed many times. The chain recombines TRBV7-9 with TRBJ2-3; 7 nucleotides match TRBD1. Germline CDR1 reads SEHNR; CDR2 reads FQNEAQ (reference sequence). With 5 bases clipped from V and 2 bases from J, the junction kept 7 bases outside the gene matches. CDR3 size: 15 residues. CDR3 residues: CASSADRVDTDTQYF. In DNA form, the CDR3 reads TGTGCCAGCAGCGCCGACAGGGTCGACACAGATACGCAGTATTTT.

The sample holds a few counts of this clone. The rearrangement links TRBV21-1 to TRBJ2-1; TRBD1, as called in the table, went unchecked against the DNA. TRBV21-1 is tagged as a pseudogene. The CDR3 extends over 13 amino acids. CDR3 protein: CASSSRGTDEQFF. The CDR3 DNA reads as TGTGCCAGCAGCTCCCGAGGGACAGATGAGCAGTTCTTC.

This clone was counted many times. The V and J genes are TRBV7-9 and TRBJ2-7; 8 bases are shared with TRBD1. This CDR3 spans 15 amino acids. The germline V gene encodes CDR1 SEHNR and CDR2 FQNEAQ (reference sequence). The J segment lost 4 bases and the V segment lost 4 bases, leaving 9 bases of the junction unmatched. The CDR3 protein is CASSSSRRGLYEQYF. CDR3 coding DNA: TGTGCCAGCAGCTCCTCCCGCAGGGGGCTATACGAGCAGTACTTC.

This clone occurred many times. V gene TRBV7-9 combines with J gene TRBJ1-1; D perhaps matches TRBD1 (6 bases). Trimming stripped 5 bases from V and 1 base from J, with 11 bases between. Germline V lookup: CDR1 SEHNR, CDR2 FQNEAQ (reference sequence). The CDR3 covers 14 residues. CDR3 sequence reads: CASSRGHPNTEAFF. The CDR3, as DNA: TGTGCCAGCAGCCGGGGACACCCGAACACTGAAGCTTTCTTT.

This clone was detected many times. For the CDR3, the DNA is TGTGCCAGCAGCCCCCGGGACACGGCGGGCTGGATTTTCTTT. It yields the protein CASSPRDTAGWIFF. The chain uses TRBV9 and TRBJ1-1, with D perhaps TRBD1 (6 bases). The CDR3 runs 14 residues. In germline, CDR1 is SGDLS, CDR2 YYNGEE. Trimming removed 4 bases from V and 13 bases from J, with 23 bases in between.

This clone was found many times. The chain couples TRBV7-3 to TRBJ2-3, with 8 bases that match TRBD2. CDR3 length: 18 residues. CDR1 and CDR2 (germline): SGHTA, FQGTGA. The ends lost 0 bases at V and 2 bases at J; junction bases unmatched: 10. CDR3 DNA sequence: TGTGCCAGCAGCTTAACGCCCACGGCGGGGGGTATCACAGATACGCAGTATTTT. Translated: CASSLTPTAGGITDTQYF. Looking up the rest from reference TRBV7-3 and TRBJ2-3 gives the full variable domain: GAGVSQTPSNKVTEKGKYVELRCDPISGHTALYWYRQSLGQGPEFLIYFQGTGAADDSGLPNDRFFAVRPEGSVSTLKIQRTERGDSAVYLCASSLTPTAGGITDTQYFGPGTRLTVL.

A few counts support this clone. One end of the junction varies from germline; a read error may be responsible. This chain links TRBV30 with TRBJ1-2; D possibly corresponds to TRBD1 (6 bases). The CDR3 runs 14 residues. The V gene's germline CDR1 is GTSNPN and CDR2 SVGIG (reference sequence). CDR3 sequence: CAWGVLRGTYGYTF. CDR3 nucleotide sequence: TGTGCCTGGGGTGTACTAAGGGGGACCTATGGCTACACCTTC.

This clone came up many times. The CDR3 bases are TGTGCCAGCAGCATCCGGGACAGAAGCACAGATACGCAGTATTTT. It is translated as CASSIRDRSTDTQYF. This sequence joins TRBV11-1 and TRBJ2-3; 7 bases fit TRBD1. CDR1 is SGHAT and CDR2 is FQDESV in the germline V gene (reference sequence). The CDR3 covers 15 residues. Trimming removed 5 bases from V and 0 bases from J; junction bases left unmatched: 5.

This clone was seen a few times. Without the conserved terminal phenylalanine or tryptophan, this CDR3 likely stems from a read error. The chain is built from TRBV29-1 and TRBJ1-1, with D perhaps TRBD1 (6 bases). Germline values: CDR1 SQVTM, CDR2 ANQGSEA. V was shortened by 7 bases and J by 4 bases, with 19 bases between the two germline ends. The CDR3 totals 14 residues. The CDR3 DNA sequence: TGCAGCGCAGAGAACAGGGCGGCGGGCACTGAAGCTTTCTTG. Residues: CSAENRAAGTEAFL.

This clone was seen many times. The chain is built from TRBV5-1 and TRBJ2-5; 13 bases align to TRBD2. V lost 3 bases and J lost 5; bases outside the gene matches: 10. Germline loops: CDR1 SGHRS, CDR2 YFSETQ. There are 17 residues in the CDR3. The CDR3 nucleotides read TGCGCCAGCAGCTCGGGGACTAGCGGGATTTTAGGGGAGACCCAGTACTTC. Amino acid sequence: CASSSGTSGILGETQYF.

There are many counts of this clone. The chain joins TRBV11-2 to TRBJ1-3; 8 nucleotides align to TRBD1. Per the germline V gene, CDR1 is SGHAT and CDR2 is FQNNGV. CDR3 length equals 15 residues. V shed 3 bases and J 0 bases; nucleotides not matched to a gene: 1. Written as DNA, the CDR3 is TGTGCCAGCAGCTTCACAGGGGGCTCTGGAAACACCATATATTTT. Its protein is CASSFTGGSGNTIYF.

This clone was observed many times. The V and J genes are TRBV5-6 and TRBJ2-1; D is undetermined. The CDR3 has 12 amino acids. CDR1 and CDR2 from the germline V gene are SGHDT and YYEEEE. V lost 1 base and J 4 bases, leaving 3 bases between the germline ends. CDR3 in DNA: TGTGCCAGCAGCTTGCTTTACAATGAGCAGTTCTTC. Protein: CASSLLYNEQFF.

The sample holds many counts of this clone. This sequence joins TRBV7-2 and TRBJ2-1; D perhaps matches TRBD2 (6 bases). Trimming cost V 1 base and J 4 bases, with 11 bases left between them. Germline CDR1 and CDR2: SGHTA and FQGNSA. The CDR3 length is 15 residues. The CDR3 here is CASSLVAGNYNEQFF. The CDR3 DNA is TGTGCCAGCAGCTTAGTTGCGGGGAATTACAATGAGCAGTTCTTC. Full variable domain (missing parts from reference TRBV7-2 and TRBJ2-1): GAGVSQSPSNKVTEKGKDVELRCDPISGHTALYWYRQSLGQGLEFLIYFQGNSAPDKSGLPSDRFSAERTGGSVSTLTIQRTQQEDSAVYLCASSLVAGNYNEQFFGPGTRLTVL.

This clone was counted many times. The J gene is TRBJ2-1, the V gene TRBV28; a weak D match, TRBD2 (5 bases). Germline loops: CDR1 MDHEN, CDR2 SYDVKM. This CDR3 has 15 amino acids. V lost 5 bases to trimming and J lost 9 bases, with 20 bases between them. The CDR3 region has the DNA TGTGCCAGCAGTCTCCATTCAACTAGTTTCGGTGAGCAGTTCTTC. Its translation is CASSLHSTSFGEQFF.

This clone came up many times. The V gene is TRBV7-3, the J gene TRBJ1-1; a possible D gene is TRBD1 (6 bases). The CDR3 is 16 residues long. Trimming left V 1 base short and J 1 base short, with 13 bases between. The germline V gene encodes CDR1 SGHTA and CDR2 FQGTGA. CDR3 coding DNA: TGTGCCAGCAGCTTAAATCTTACAGGGCCGAACACTGAAGCTTTCTTT. As protein: CASSLNLTGPNTEAFF.